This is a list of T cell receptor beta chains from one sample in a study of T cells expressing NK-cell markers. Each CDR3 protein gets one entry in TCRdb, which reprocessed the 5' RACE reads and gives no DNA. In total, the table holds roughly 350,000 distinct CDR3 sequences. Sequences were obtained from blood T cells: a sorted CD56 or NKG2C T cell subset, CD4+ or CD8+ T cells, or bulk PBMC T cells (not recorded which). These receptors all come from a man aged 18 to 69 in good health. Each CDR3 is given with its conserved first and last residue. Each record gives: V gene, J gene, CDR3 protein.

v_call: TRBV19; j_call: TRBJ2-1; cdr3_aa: CASSIGPGSFNEQFF
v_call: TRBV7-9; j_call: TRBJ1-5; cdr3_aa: CASSLAQGTNQPQHF
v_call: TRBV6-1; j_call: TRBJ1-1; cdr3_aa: CASSAIGQRTEAFF
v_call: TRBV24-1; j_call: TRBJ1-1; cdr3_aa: CATSVQMAGRNTEAFF
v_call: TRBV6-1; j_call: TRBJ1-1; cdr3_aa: CASRGTGVLAEAFF
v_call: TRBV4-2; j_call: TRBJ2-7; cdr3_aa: CASSQASGFYEQYF
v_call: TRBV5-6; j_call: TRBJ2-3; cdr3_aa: CASSFLGGGLTDTQYF
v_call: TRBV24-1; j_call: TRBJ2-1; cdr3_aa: CATAEGRGRNEQFF
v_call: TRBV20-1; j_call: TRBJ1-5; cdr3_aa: CSGRQGGGNQPQHF
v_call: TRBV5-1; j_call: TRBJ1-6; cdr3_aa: CASSGQGADSPLHF
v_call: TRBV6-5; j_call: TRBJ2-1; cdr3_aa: CASSYSERGGPNEQFF
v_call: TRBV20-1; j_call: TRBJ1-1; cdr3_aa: CSARETGWNTEAFF
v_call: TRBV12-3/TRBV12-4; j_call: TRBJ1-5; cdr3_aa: CASSLAWGRGQPQHF
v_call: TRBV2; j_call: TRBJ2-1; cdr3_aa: CASSVNRNPFSHNEQFF
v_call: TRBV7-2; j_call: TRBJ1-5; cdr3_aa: CASSLRDSINSNQPQHF